The 8 T cell receptor beta chains reported below all come from one sample, sequenced in a study of T-cell reconstitution after alpha-beta-depleted transplantation in children. Unique molecular identifiers were used to barcode this TCRbeta library. One entry per CDR3 protein, called by TCRdb with MiXCR from the PCR reads. The table records about 870,000 distinct CDR3 sequences, around 15% of them present only once. This specimen was PBMCs, mostly from graft donor cells, taken 360 days after TCRalphabeta/CD19-depleted stem cell transplant. The receptor source for this set is a male patient under 18 who had a stem cell transplant for acute lymphoblastic leukemia, so the T cells may come from the graft donor.

V gene TRBV7-9 combines with J gene TRBJ2-5, with 8 positions matching TRBD2. The CDR3 spans 16 residues. Per the germline V gene, CDR1 is SEHNR and CDR2 is FQNEAQ (reference sequence). The J segment lost 4 bases and the V segment lost 5 bases, leaving 12 bases of the junction unmatched. The CDR3 nucleotides read TGTGCCAGCAGCCCCCCCCCACCGGGAGGGCGAGAGACCCAGTACTTC. Residues: CASSPPPPGGRETQYF. The whole variable domain, filled in from reference TRBV7-9 and TRBJ2-5, reads DTGVSQNPRHKITKRGQNVTFRCDPISEHNRLYWYRQTLGQGPEFLTYFQNEAQLEKSRLLSDRFSAERPKGSFSTLEIQRTEQGDSAMYLCASSPPPPGGRETQYFGPGTRLLVL.

The chain recombines TRBV29-1 with TRBJ2-7; TRBD1 aligns across 8 bases. V lost 2 bases, J lost 3 bases, and 12 bases stayed unmatched. The CDR3 consists of 16 residues. Germline loops: CDR1 SQVTM, CDR2 ANQGSEA. The CDR3 DNA follows: TGCAGCGTTGAAACCGGCCAGGGGGCCACCTTCTACGAGCAGTACTTC. As protein: CSVETGQGATFYEQYF.

The DNA for the CDR3 is TGTGCCAGCAGCTTAGGAGGGTTTGAGGGCAACACCATATATTTT. Protein: CASSLGGFEGNTIYF. The chain recombines TRBV7-6 with TRBJ1-3, with D hard to call. CDR1 and CDR2 from the germline V gene are SGHVS and FNYEAQ. Trimming removed 1 base from V and 7 bases from J, with 14 bases in between. This CDR3 is 15 amino acids long.

This clonotype was recorded a few times. The V and J genes are TRBV18 and TRBJ2-5; 9 bases fit TRBD1. Germline lookup yields CDR1 KGHSH and CDR2 LQKENI. This CDR3 is 15 amino acids long. The ends lost 0 bases at V and 5 bases at J; junction bases unmatched: 4. The CDR3 protein is CASSPPNRGPETQYF. The CDR3 DNA is TGTGCCAGCTCACCACCAAACAGGGGGCCGGAGACCCAGTACTTC.

The chain employs TRBV5-1 and TRBJ2-3; D remains ambiguous. The CDR3 loop spans 14 amino acids. Trimming left V 4 bases short and J 0 bases short, with 9 bases between. CDR1 is SGHRS and CDR2 is YFSETQ in the germline V gene. This chain's CDR3 is CASSTIPSTDTQYF. CDR3 in DNA: TGCGCCAGCAGCACGATCCCTAGCACAGATACGCAGTATTTT.

This clonotype came up many times. The chain joins TRBV5-1 to TRBJ1-5; tentative D call: TRBD1 (5 bases). Germline V lookup: CDR1 SGHRS, CDR2 YFSETQ. This CDR3 has 14 residues. Trimming removed 4 bases from V and 5 bases from J, with 13 bases in between. The CDR3: CASSKIPGDQPQHF. The CDR3 DNA follows: TGCGCCAGCAGCAAAATACCGGGGGATCAGCCCCAGCATTTT. Full variable domain (outside the CDR3, taken from reference TRBV5-1 and TRBJ1-5): KAGVTQTPRYLIKTRGQQVTLSCSPISGHRSVSWYQQTPGQGLQFLFEYFSETQRNKGNFPGRFSGRQFSNSRSEMNVSTLELGDSALYLCASSKIPGDQPQHFGDGTRLSIL.

The J gene is TRBJ1-1, the V gene TRBV7-2, with a tentative D call TRBD1 (5 bases). The V gene's germline CDR1 is SGHTA and CDR2 FQGNSA. CDR3 length equals 14 residues. With 5 bases removed from V and 3 bases from J, the gap between germline ends came to 13 bases. The CDR3 protein is CASSNLWGYTEAFF. CDR3 DNA sequence: TGTGCCAGCAGCAACCTATGGGGCTACACTGAAGCTTTCTTT.

This clonotype was seen only a few times. J is TRBJ2-3 and V is TRBV20-1; 11 bases align to TRBD2. The CDR3 contains 15 residues. CDR1 and CDR2 from the germline V gene are DFQATT and SNEGSKA (reference sequence). Trimming at V came to 3 bases and at J to 2 bases, leaving 4 bases not matched to a gene. DNA for the CDR3: TGCAGTGCTAGCGGGACTAGCGGACTCACAGATACGCAGTATTTT. Protein product: CSASGTSGLTDTQYF.